This TCR beta chain was captured in a study of cytomegalovirus exposure and HLA in healthy donors. V lost 8 bases, J lost 4 bases, and 10 bases stayed unmatched. The CDR3 contains 15 residues. CDR1 MNHNY and CDR2 SVGAGI come from the germline V gene (reference sequence). A multiplex PCR was run with 60 Vbeta primers and 13 Jbeta primers. Repertoires were generated with immunoSEQ multiplex PCR, while TCRdb's copy carries only in-frame clones and drops some. The sample contains about 210,000 clones, less than 90% of which appear only once. Findings and limits, study-wide: Apart from CMV serostatus, no immune exposure information was available. As confirmed in vitro, a few CMV-associated chains were specific for CMV antigens.

This clone was detected only a few times. Its antigen is unidentified. The specimen was PBMCs. This clonotype was sampled from a woman under 40 in good health and CMV-seronegative. The gene calls are TRBV6-6 and TRBJ2-5; 10 nucleotides line up with TRBD1. CDR3: CASVGSRTGGETQYF. CDR3 nucleotides: TGTGCCAGCGTAGGTAGCCGGACAGGGGGAGAGACCCAGTACTTC.